This T cell receptor beta chain derives from a study of breast tumors, draining lymph nodes, adjacent tissues. Study-wide results and caveats: Data only fit, rather than demonstrated, lymph node origin of most tumor T cells. Tumor repertoires ranked between lymph nodes and nontumor tissue in diversity, with V and J gene preferences. The data were judged consistent with most tumor T cells coming from lymph node and expanding in tumor.

Samples came from axillary lymph nodes draining the breast cancer. Germline trimming cut 6 bases from V and 0 bases from J; bases unmatched to any gene: 8. Germline-derived CDR1 and CDR2 are MNHNS and SASEGT. The CDR3 contains 15 residues. TCRdb used MiXCR to reprocess the multiplex PCR reads, holding one entry per CDR3 protein. The data contain 70,000 to 95,000 distinct CDR3 sequences, about 21% of them singletons. This clonotype was observed at least ten times. The target antigen is unknown. The chain links TRBV6-1 to TRBJ2-7; TRBD2 matches 7 bases. The origin of this receptor is a female donor with breast cancer. Some clones in this sample may be carry-over from other donors' samples. Sequenced sample: axillary lymph node tissue. The CDR3 spells CASSAWGGSSYEQYF. In nucleotides, the CDR3 is TGTGCCAGCAGCGCGTGGGGCGGGAGCTCCTACGAGCAGTACTTC.